A selection of T cell receptor beta chains follows, all from one sample in a study of blood T cells in healthy people across ages. TCRdb ran MiXCR on the 5' RACE reads and lists one entry per CDR3 protein. The sample has about 680,000 distinct CDR3 sequences, over 45% seen once. Material for sequencing was blood. All receptors come from a woman aged 55-69 years in good health. Each CDR3 is given with its conserved first and last residue. The D gene is left open where the match is weak. Only some rows state a clone size, as once, few, many or a class for expanded clones.

>TRBJ2-7|TRBD1|few|TRBV12-5|18
CASGLYSGTESSYNEQYF
TGTGCTAGTGGTTTATATTCCGGGACAGAGAGCTCCTACAATGAGCAGTACTTC
>TRBJ2-2|TRBD2|many|TRBV12-3/TRBV12-4|16
CASSLLGGRAPGELFF
TGTGCCAGCAGTTTGCTTGGCGGGAGGGCCCCCGGGGAGCTGTTTTTT
>TRBJ2-5|TRBD2|NA|TRBV29-1|17
CSVEGLAGGRSYNEQYF
TGCAGCGTAGAGGGACTAGCGGGAGGAAGGTCCTACAATGAGCAGTACTTC
>TRBJ2-1|TRBD2|NA|TRBV6-6|14
CASRGLAGENEQFF
TGTGCCAGCAGGGGACTAGCGGGAGAAAATGAGCAGTTCTTC
>TRBJ2-7|NA|NA|TRBV20-1|17
CSARGSNGRRAYNEQYF
TGCAGTGCTAGAGGTTCAAACGGGAGAAGGGCCTACAATGAGCAGTACTTC
>TRBJ2-3|TRBD2|NA|TRBV9|15
CASSALAGVTDTQYF
TGTGCCAGCAGCGCACTAGCGGGAGTCACAGATACGCAGTATTTT
>TRBJ1-2|NA|few|TRBV27|13
CASSHASNYGYTF
TGTGCCAGCAGTCACGCCTCTAACTATGGCTACACCTTC
>TRBJ2-7|NA|few|TRBV7-9|12
CASEGGRREQYF
TGTGCCAGCGAGGGAGGACGGCGGGAGCAGTACTTC
>TRBJ2-5|NA|NA|TRBV4-2|14
CASSQGGGGETQYF
TGTGCCAGCAGCCAAGGGGGAGGGGGTGAGACCCAGTACTTC
>TRBJ2-3|NA|NA|TRBV7-9|18
CASSLPPGQALDADTQYF
TGTGCCAGCAGCCTCCCCCCTGGGCAGGCCCTGGACGCAGATACGCAGTATTTT
>TRBJ2-5|NA|NA|TRBV29-1|15
CSVLYPGKAYNEQYF
TGCAGCGTTCTCTACCCAGGGAAAGCCTACAATGAGCAGTACTTC
>TRBJ2-5|NA|NA|TRBV6-5|15
CASTYGHGREETQYF
TGTGCCAGCACCTACGGCCATGGGCGGGAAGAGACCCAGTACTTC
>TRBJ2-7|NA|NA|TRBV21-1|13
CASSSPGLGEQYF
TGTGCCAGCAGCTCTCCCGGGCTAGGCGAGCAGTACTTC
>TRBJ1-5|NA|many|TRBV19|15
CASSISIEDGQPQHF
TGTGCCAGTAGTATAAGTATCGAAGACGGCCAGCCCCAGCATTTT
>TRBJ2-3|TRBD2|NA|TRBV6-2/TRBV6-3|15
CASTSGGASTDTQYF
TGTGCCAGCACTAGCGGGGGGGCTAGCACAGATACGCAGTATTTT
>TRBJ1-2|NA|NA|TRBV27|12
CASRQGRYGYTF
TGTGCCAGCAGACAGGGTAGATATGGCTACACCTTC
>TRBJ2-1|NA|NA|TRBV5-1|14
CASSLFSRADEQFF
TGCGCCAGCAGCTTGTTTTCTCGAGCAGATGAGCAGTTCTTC
>TRBJ2-3|TRBD2|NA|TRBV9|16
CASSAGLAGGGNTQYF
TGTGCCAGCAGCGCAGGACTAGCGGGAGGTGGAAATACGCAGTATTTT
>TRBJ2-5|NA|few|TRBV14|15
CASSRTGRTQETQYF
TGTGCCAGCAGCCGGACCGGGCGGACTCAAGAGACCCAGTACTTC
>TRBJ2-7|NA|few|TRBV5-1|15
CASSLGAGPTYEQYF
TGCGCCAGCAGCTTGGGGGCAGGGCCCACCTACGAGCAGTACTTC
>TRBJ2-5|NA|NA|TRBV4-3|15
CASSQEGGRIKTQYF
TGCGCCAGCAGCCAAGAGGGTGGGAGGATAAAGACCCAGTACTTC
>TRBJ1-1|NA|few|TRBV4-3|13
CASSTKQGTEAFF
TGCGCCAGCAGCACAAAACAGGGAACTGAAGCTTTCTTT
>TRBJ2-2|NA|NA|TRBV6-2/TRBV6-3|15
CARGGHRNGTGELFF
TGTGCCAGGGGGGGGCACCGGAACGGAACCGGGGAGCTGTTTTTT
>TRBJ2-5|NA|NA|TRBV9|14
CASSKGYLQETQYF
TGTGCCAGCAGCAAAGGGTATCTTCAAGAGACCCAGTACTTC
>TRBJ2-7|NA|NA|TRBV15|14
CATSRDRGPYEQYF
TGTGCCACCAGCAGAGATCGGGGACCCTACGAGCAGTACTTC
>TRBJ1-2|NA|NA|TRBV25-1|15
CASSEYTGANYGYTF
TGTGCCAGCAGTGAATACACAGGCGCTAACTATGGCTACACCTTC
>TRBJ2-5|NA|NA|TRBV2|14
CASSADRHQETQYF
TGTGCCAGCAGTGCGGATAGACACCAAGAGACCCAGTACTTC
>TRBJ2-7|NA|NA|TRBV5-1|14
CASSGQGTRYEQYF
TGCGCCAGCAGCGGACAGGGGACTAGGTACGAGCAGTACTTC
>TRBJ2-4|NA|few|TRBV12-3/TRBV12-4|12
CASSPYGVAQYF
TGTGCCAGCAGCCCTTACGGAGTCGCGCAGTACTTC
>TRBJ2-1|NA|NA|TRBV25-1|16
CAPARGRERSYNEQFF
TGTGCCCCAGCCCGGGGGCGGGAGCGATCCTACAATGAGCAGTTCTTC
>TRBJ2-7|NA|NA|TRBV12-3/TRBV12-4|15
CASSLKVSGSYEQYF
TGTGCCAGCAGTTTAAAGGTGTCCGGTTCCTACGAGCAGTACTTC
>TRBJ2-1|NA|NA|TRBV20-1|13
CSARDFIYNEQFF
TGCAGTGCTAGAGATTTCATATACAATGAGCAGTTCTTC
>TRBJ2-5|TRBD1|NA|TRBV18|15
CASSPRQGSGETQYF
TGTGCCAGCTCACCTCGACAGGGCTCAGGGGAGACCCAGTACTTC
>TRBJ2-3|TRBD2|NA|TRBV2|15
CASRPLAGLTDTQYF
TGTGCCAGCCGTCCACTAGCGGGTCTCACAGATACGCAGTATTTT
>TRBJ2-3|TRBD2|NA|TRBV20-1|14
CSAYGGRIPDTQYF
TGCAGCGCTTACGGCGGGAGAATTCCAGATACGCAGTATTTT
>TRBJ2-5|NA|NA|TRBV5-1|15
CASSLVGVSPETQYF
TGCGCCAGCAGCTTGGTGGGAGTAAGCCCAGAGACCCAGTACTTC
>TRBJ1-5|NA|few|TRBV5-1|15
CASSLAGALNQPQHF
TGCGCCAGCAGCTTGGCTGGGGCACTCAATCAGCCCCAGCATTTT
>TRBJ2-6|NA|NA|TRBV10-3|17
CAITRTSDSSGANVLTF
TGTGCCATCACTAGGACATCTGACAGCTCTGGGGCCAACGTCCTGACTTTC
>TRBJ2-5|TRBD2|NA|TRBV5-1|16
CASSPGLAGVLETQYF
TGCGCCAGCAGCCCTGGACTAGCGGGAGTCCTTGAGACCCAGTACTTC
>TRBJ2-7|NA|NA|TRBV6-5|15
CASSYSISGKNEQYF
TGTGCCAGCAGTTACTCGATTTCGGGGAAAAACGAGCAGTACTTC